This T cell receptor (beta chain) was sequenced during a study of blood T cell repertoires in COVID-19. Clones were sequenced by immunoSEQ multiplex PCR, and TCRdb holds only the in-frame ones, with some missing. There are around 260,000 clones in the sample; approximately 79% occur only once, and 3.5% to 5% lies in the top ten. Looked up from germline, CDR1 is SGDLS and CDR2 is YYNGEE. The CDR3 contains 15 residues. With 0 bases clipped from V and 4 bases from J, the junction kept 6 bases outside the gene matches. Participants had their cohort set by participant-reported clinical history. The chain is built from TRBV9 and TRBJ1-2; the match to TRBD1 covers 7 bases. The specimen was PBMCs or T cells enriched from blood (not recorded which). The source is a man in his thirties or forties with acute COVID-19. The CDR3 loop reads CASSVGQGSFYGYTF. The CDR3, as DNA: TGTGCCAGCAGCGTAGGACAGGGAAGTTTCTATGGCTACACCTTC.